This T cell receptor beta chain was profiled in a study of T cell responses to AZD1222 COVID-19 vaccine. Overall study results and limits: Most donors were white British, females outnumbered males, and clonal diversity was possibly underestimated. AZD1222 recipients seropositive at baseline numbered only six or seven. The study sampled repertoires only after the peak T cell response. Close to half of spike-specific TCRs reportedly recognize unmutated variant regions.

Germline CDR1 is SNHLY and CDR2 is FYNNEI. The CDR3 consists of 15 residues. Trimming cost V 2 bases and J 5 bases; bases outside gene matches: 5. This clone is medium-sized in the sample. Its specificity is not known. Profiling relied on immunoSEQ multiplex PCR, and the TCRdb table lists in-frame clones only, not all of them. Of tens of thousands of clones listed, 88% are singletons. Sequencing used peripheral blood, obtained 28 days after the second dose of the MenACWY control vaccine. This receptor was taken from an adult who received the MenACWY meningococcal vaccine as a control. This chain links TRBV2 with TRBJ2-2; TRBD1 matches 7 bases. The CDR3, as DNA: TGTGCCAGCAGTGAAACAGGGGAAATAACCGGGGAGCTGTTTTTT. Translated: CASSETGEITGELFF.